This T cell receptor beta chain was sequenced in a study of identical twins. The CDR3 has 16 amino acids. Germline V gene data show CDR1 as MNHEY and CDR2 as SMNVEV (reference sequence). V lost 2 bases to trimming and J lost 3 bases, with 14 bases between them. No donor was unhealthy or non-Caucasian. This clonotype turned up a few times. The antigen remains unidentified. Study-level findings and limits: Compared with models, monozygotic twins showed more out-of-frame TCR alpha sharing.

A universal primer site was created by template switching, with the cDNA bearing unique molecular identifiers. TCRdb fed the 5' RACE reads into MiXCR, producing one record per CDR3 protein. The sample contains a few hundred thousand distinct CDR3 sequences, approximately 18% of which appear only once. The specimen sequenced was naive T cells sorted from blood. V usage is TRBV27 and J usage is TRBJ2-1; tentative D call: TRBD2 (5 bases). The receptor's source is a man aged 50 to 60 in good health. DNA of the CDR3: TGTGCCAGCAGTTTAGCGGGCAGCCGACACTACAATGAGCAGTTCTTC. It encodes CASSLAGSRHYNEQFF.